These 22 T cell receptor beta chains were all obtained from the same sample, sequenced in a study of T cell repertoires in aging, cancer and after chemotherapy. The template was genomic DNA from peripheral blood, not RNA. A mixed TRB-A/B primer pool amplified rearranged TRB by multiplex touch-down PCR. TCRdb itself ran the multiplex PCR reads through MiXCR, one entry per CDR3 protein. The sample lists around 6,000 distinct CDR3 sequences; roughly a third were seen once. Sequenced sample: blood. These TCRs come from a human donor with a blood cancer.

A few counts support this clonotype. This chain connects TRBV19 to TRBJ1-1; TRBD1 is a possible D gene (6 bases). V lost 9 bases to trimming and J lost 1 base, with 12 bases between them. Germline-derived CDR1 and CDR2 are LNHDA and SQIVND (reference sequence). The CDR3 contains 13 residues. The CDR3 DNA reads TGTGCCAGCCTAACCAGGGGGAACACTGAAGCTTTCTTT. It specifies CASLTRGNTEAFF.

The rearrangement links TRBV5-6 to TRBJ2-1; 11 nucleotides agree with TRBD2. The trim removed 4 bases at V and 6 bases at J, leaving 9 bases unmatched. The germline gives CDR1 SGHDT, CDR2 YYEEEE. CDR3 length: 16 amino acids. CDR3: CASSPPTSGSFNEQFF. The CDR3 region has the DNA TGTGCCAGCAGCCCACCAACTAGCGGGAGTTTCAATGAGCAGTTCTTC.

This clonotype was counted between two and nine times. The chain combines TRBV6-1 with TRBJ1-5; tentatively, D is TRBD1 (5 bases). Trimming pared 3 bases from V and 7 bases from J, leaving 10 bases between. CDR1 is MNHNS, CDR2 SASEGT, per germline. The CDR3 length is 13 residues. The CDR3 DNA is TGTGCCAGCAGTGACAGGGTACAACAGCCCCAGCATTTT. This encodes CASSDRVQQPQHF.

The genes are TRBV11-3 and TRBJ2-3; TRBD2 matches at 14 bases. Germline V gene lookup returns CDR1 SGHNT and CDR2 YENEEA. With 5 bases clipped from V and 2 bases from J, the junction kept 6 bases outside the gene matches. The CDR3 contains 17 residues. This CDR3 is CASSTGTSGGHTDTQYF. DNA of the CDR3: TGTGCCAGCAGCACCGGGACTAGCGGGGGCCACACAGATACGCAGTATTTT. Complete variable domain (other parts from reference TRBV11-3 and TRBJ2-3): EAGVVQSPRYKIIEKKQPVAFWCNPISGHNTLYWYLQNLGQGPELLIRYENEEAVDDSQLPKDRFSAERLKGVDSTLKIQPAELGDSAVYLCASSTGTSGGHTDTQYFGPGTRLTVL.

CDR3 bases: TGTGCCACCAGTGATTTAGGCTCGCAGACCCAGTACTTC. It yields the protein CATSDLGSQTQYF. V gene TRBV24-1 combines with J gene TRBJ2-5, with D uncertain. This CDR3 is built from 13 residues. Trimming cost V 1 base and J 6 bases, with 8 bases left between them. Looked up from germline, CDR1 is KGHDR and CDR2 is SFDVKD.

In this sample, this clonotype turned up a few times. The rearrangement joins TRBV24-1 to TRBJ2-7; 7 nucleotides line up with TRBD1. Germline V gives CDR1 KGHDR, CDR2 SFDVKD. The CDR3 is made up of 15 amino acids. Trimming at V came to 4 bases and at J to 3 bases, leaving 8 bases not matched to a gene. The CDR3: CATSDSGQADYEQYF. The DNA of the CDR3 is TGTGCCACCAGTGACTCCGGACAGGCGGACTACGAGCAGTACTTC.

In this sample, this clonotype is medium-sized. The gene calls are TRBV11-3 and TRBJ2-7; D is ambiguous. Germline V CDR1 and CDR2: SGHNT, YENEEA. CDR3 length: 15 amino acids. With 1 base removed from V and 1 base from J, the gap between germline ends came to 11 bases. The chain's CDR3 is CASSLGPTESYEQYF. CDR3 DNA sequence: TGTGCCAGCAGCTTAGGGCCCACTGAGTCCTACGAGCAGTACTTC.

This clonotype was seen a handful of times. The rearrangement uses TRBV12-3 or TRBV12-4 and TRBJ1-5; 7 nucleotides line up with TRBD1. The CDR3 is 14 amino acids. J was trimmed by 1 base and V by 7 bases; bases with no gene match: 4. CDR3 sequence: CASTPGQSNQPQHF. In nucleotides, the CDR3 is TGTGCCAGCACCCCGGGACAGAGCAATCAGCCCCAGCATTTT.

This clonotype is categorized as medium-sized. The rearrangement joins TRBV6-5 to TRBJ2-5, with 10 bases lining up with TRBD1. The V segment lost 2 bases and the J segment 5 bases; nucleotides outside the gene matches: 5. Germline V gives CDR1 MNHEY, CDR2 SVGAGI. The CDR3 is made up of 15 amino acids. In nucleotides, the CDR3 is TGTGCCAGCAGTTACGCGCAGGGACAGGGGGAGACCCAGTACTTC. It yields the protein CASSYAQGQGETQYF.

This clonotype was found a few times. V and J are TRBV6-1 and TRBJ1-4; unclear D gene. Germline values: CDR1 MNHNS, CDR2 SASEGT. This CDR3 is 14 amino acids long. V was clipped by 1 base and J by 4 bases, with 7 bases between them. The CDR3 sequence is CASSEVQLNEKLFF. The CDR3 coding sequence is TGTGCCAGCAGTGAAGTCCAGCTTAATGAAAAACTGTTTTTT.

Only a few counts were recorded for this clonotype. The gene calls are TRBV6-2 or TRBV6-3 and TRBJ1-1; D is unclear. Trimming cost V 6 bases and J 6 bases, with 20 bases left between them. Per the germline V gene, CDR1 is MNHEY and CDR2 is SVGEGT. The CDR3 extends over 15 amino acids. CDR3 sequence reads: CASSSSQAGRAEAFF. CDR3 in DNA: TGTGCCAGCAGCTCAAGCCAGGCGGGGAGGGCTGAAGCTTTCTTT.

J is TRBJ2-2 and V is TRBV19; 7 bases match TRBD2. The CDR3 totals 16 residues. The junction had 9 bases not matched to a gene; V was cut back by 3 bases and J by 5 bases. Germline V gene data show CDR1 as LNHDA and CDR2 as SQIVND (reference sequence). The CDR3 sequence is CASSISLAANTGELFF. The DNA of the CDR3 is TGTGCCAGTAGTATTTCCCTAGCGGCCAATACCGGGGAGCTGTTTTTT.

Of note for this clonotype: The germline gene is not matched at one end of the junction; a read error may be the cause. The chain uses TRBV4-3 and TRBJ1-6; tentatively, D is TRBD1 (5 bases). In germline, CDR1 is LGHNA, CDR2 YSLEER. CDR3 length: 18 residues. This CDR3 reads CANSQIQGRNSYNSPLHF. The CDR3 DNA reads TGCGCCAACAGCCAAATTCAGGGAAGGAACTCCTATAATTCACCCCTCCACTTT.

The V gene is TRBV10-1, the J gene TRBJ1-4; D is unclear. The V end was cut by 6 bases, the J end by 3 bases, with 11 bases between. This CDR3 is built from 14 residues. Germline V lookup: CDR1 WNHNN, CDR2 SYGVQD (reference sequence). DNA of the CDR3: TGCGCCAGCAGCCAACAGCGGGCTAATGAAAAACTGTTTTTT. This translates into CASSQQRANEKLFF.

Within the sample, this clonotype is medium-sized. The chain links TRBV30 to TRBJ2-7; no reliable D call. V lost 2 bases to trimming and J lost 2 bases, with 7 bases between them. The CDR3 runs 12 residues. CDR1 GTSNPN and CDR2 SVGIG come from the germline V gene (reference sequence). CDR3 region: CAWSPGAYEQYF. The DNA of the CDR3 is TGTGCCTGGAGTCCGGGTGCCTACGAGCAGTACTTC.

The V call is TRBV11-3, the J call TRBJ2-2; possible D gene TRBD2, 5 bases. The CDR3 totals 15 residues. With 5 bases removed from V and 5 bases from J, the gap between germline ends came to 15 bases. Germline V gives CDR1 SGHNT, CDR2 YENEEA. The CDR3 sequence: CASSQEGRRTGELFF. Here the CDR3 DNA reads TGTGCCAGCAGCCAAGAGGGAAGAAGAACCGGGGAGCTGTTTTTT.

The chain has TRBV19 and TRBJ1-3; no clear D. V lost 5 bases and J lost 6, with 8 bases in between. The CDR3 has 12 residues. Germline V gene lookup returns CDR1 LNHDA and CDR2 SQIVND (reference sequence). CDR3 region: CASSPYENTIYF. The CDR3 nucleotides are TGTGCCAGTAGTCCTTACGAAAACACCATATATTTT.

The sample holds one count of this clonotype. The chain employs TRBV4-3 and TRBJ2-1, with TRBD1 matching 7 bases. Trimming cost V 1 base and J 3 bases; bases outside gene matches: 3. Germline CDR1 reads LGHNA; CDR2 reads YSLEER. This CDR3 is built from 15 residues. In DNA, the CDR3 is TGCGCCAGCAGCCAAGGATGGGACAGCTACAATGAGCAGTTCTTC. This gives the protein CASSQGWDSYNEQFF.

The gene calls are TRBV12-3 or TRBV12-4 and TRBJ1-1, with 9 nucleotides matching TRBD1. This CDR3 is 13 amino acids long. Trimming at V came to 6 bases and at J to 9 bases, leaving 8 bases not matched to a gene. This CDR3 reads CASSPGTGLQAFF. Written as DNA, the CDR3 is TGTGCCAGCAGCCCAGGGACAGGGCTTCAAGCTTTCTTT.

The sample holds a few counts of this clonotype. The chain couples TRBV12-3 or TRBV12-4 to TRBJ1-5, with D possibly TRBD1 on 5 matching bases. This CDR3 has 15 residues. V lost 6 bases and J lost 7, with 19 bases in between. CDR3 sequence (DNA): TGTGCCAGCAGCCCAGGGCCTCGAGGAGGCCAGCCCCAGCATTTT. Translation: CASSPGPRGGQPQHF.

This clonotype turned up a few times. This sequence joins TRBV10-3 and TRBJ2-7; no definite D call. Deletions cut 10 bases from V and 3 bases from J, with 13 bases between. The germline V gene has CDR1 ENHRY and CDR2 SYGVKD. There are 12 residues in the CDR3. This CDR3 reads CASTDLYYEQYF. The CDR3 coding sequence is TGTGCCAGCACTGATCTCTACTACGAGCAGTACTTC.

This clonotype was observed once. The V call is TRBV27, the J call TRBJ1-2, with 11 positions matching TRBD1. The CDR3 consists of 14 residues. The V segment lost 5 bases and the J segment 7 bases; nucleotides outside the gene matches: 6. CDR1 is MNHEY, CDR2 SMNVEV, per germline (reference sequence). The CDR3 bases are TGTGCCAGCAGTCGGACAGGGGGCGGCTGTGGCTACACCTTC. This encodes CASSRTGGGCGYTF.